The 32 T cell receptor beta chains given below trace back to one sample, sequenced in a study of regulatory T cells in long-lasting Graves disease. TCR beta libraries were built with iRepertoire HTBI primers and Arm-PCR of CDR3 regions. One entry per CDR3 protein, called by TCRdb with MiXCR from the multiplex PCR reads. This table holds hundreds of thousands of distinct CDR3 sequences, 20% found once. Described time point: persistent/refractory GD, antithyroid drugs over 5 years with positive TRAb. The TCR library used RNA extracted from PBMCs. The sequenced sample was peripheral blood mononuclear cells (PBMCs), obtained when the disease was refractory, from a patient treated with antithyroid drugs. All receptors derive from a female donor with Graves disease.

The sample holds many counts of this clonotype. This rearrangement joins TRBV9 to TRBJ2-7; either TRBD1 or TRBD2 may supply D (5 bases each). This CDR3 is 14 amino acids long. V was shortened by 3 bases and J by 4 bases, with 14 bases between the two germline ends. Germline values: CDR1 SGDLS, CDR2 YYNGEE. The CDR3 protein is CASSGGMGVYEQYF. The DNA of the CDR3 is TGTGCCAGCAGCGGGGGAATGGGGGTATACGAGCAGTACTTC.

This clonotype was observed many times. This CDR3 reads CASSPRGQYSNQPQHF. CDR3 nucleotide sequence: TGTGCCAGCAGTCCCAGGGGACAGTATAGCAATCAGCCCCAGCATTTT. The chain links TRBV28 to TRBJ1-5; 7 positions agree with TRBD1. This CDR3 comprises 16 residues. V was pared by 5 bases and J by 0 bases, with 7 bases of the junction left unmatched. Germline V lookup: CDR1 MDHEN, CDR2 SYDVKM.

The gene calls are TRBV6-5 and TRBJ1-1; 8 nucleotides line up with TRBD1. The V segment lost 4 bases and the J segment 1 base; nucleotides outside the gene matches: 11. Germline CDR1 reads MNHEY; CDR2 reads SVGAGI. The CDR3 covers 17 residues. CDR3 protein: CASSFVSGGQGNTEAFF. As DNA, the CDR3 is TGTGCCAGCAGTTTCGTTTCGGGTGGACAGGGGAACACTGAAGCTTTCTTT.

The V call is TRBV19, the J call TRBJ1-5; 9 bases align to TRBD1. Trimming cost V 6 bases and J 9 bases; bases outside gene matches: 9. Germline V CDR1 and CDR2: LNHDA, SQIVND (reference sequence). The CDR3 runs 14 residues. This CDR3 is CASRPGTGSWPQHF. In DNA form, the CDR3 reads TGTGCCAGTAGACCCGGGACAGGGTCTTGGCCCCAGCATTTT. The whole variable domain, filled in from reference TRBV19 and TRBJ1-5, reads DGGITQSPKYLFRKEGQNVTLSCEQNLNHDAMYWYRQDPGQGLRLIYYSQIVNDFQKGDIAEGYSVSREKKESFPLTVTSAQKNPTAFYLCASRPGTGSWPQHFGDGTRLSIL.

The J gene is TRBJ1-2, the V gene TRBV6-2 or TRBV6-3; D not certain. The length of the CDR3 is 17 residues. Trimming took off 6 bases at V and 6 bases at J, with 26 bases between the two ends. In germline, CDR1 is MNHEY, CDR2 SVGEGT. For the CDR3, the DNA is TGTGCCAGCAGAAATAACCTAATAACCGGACTCTGGGATGGCTACACCTTC. Translating it yields CASRNNLITGLWDGYTF.

In its sample, this clonotype was seen many times. This chain connects TRBV5-5 to TRBJ2-7; D ambiguous. Per the germline V gene, CDR1 is SGHKS and CDR2 is YYEKEE (reference sequence). V was clipped by 4 bases and J by 4 bases, with 18 bases between them. This CDR3 spans 15 amino acids. The CDR3 DNA is TGTGCCAGCAGCGTCAGTCTGGCAGAAGAATACGAGCAGTACTTC. The encoded protein is CASSVSLAEEYEQYF.

This clonotype occurred many times. The V gene is TRBV11-2, the J gene TRBJ2-2; tentatively, D is TRBD1 (5 bases). The CDR3 totals 12 residues. V gave up 8 bases and J gave up 6 bases, with 10 bases separating them. The germline V gene has CDR1 SGHAT and CDR2 FQNNGV. The CDR3 sequence is CASVPGSGELFF. The CDR3 nucleotides read TGTGCCAGCGTTCCAGGGTCCGGGGAGCTGTTTTTT.

This clonotype has only a few counts. This chain joins TRBV20-1 and TRBJ2-7, with 13 bases matching TRBD2. V lost 3 bases and J lost 1; bases outside the gene matches: 0. This CDR3 has 14 residues. CDR1 is DFQATT, CDR2 SNEGSKA, per germline (reference sequence). The CDR3 DNA sequence: TGCAGTGCTAGGGGACTAGCGGGGTCCTACGAGCAGTACTTC. It encodes CSARGLAGSYEQYF.

This chain connects TRBV12-3 or TRBV12-4 to TRBJ2-2, with D possibly matching TRBD2 (6 bases). This CDR3 has 13 amino acids. Trimming shortened V by 5 bases and J by 5 bases, and 9 bases separated the two germline ends. The CDR3 coding sequence is TGTGCCAGCAGTCCCGGGGGTACCGGGGAGCTGTTTTTT. It encodes CASSPGGTGELFF.

Ten or more counts support this clonotype. This chain joins TRBV7-2 and TRBJ1-2; maybe TRBD1 (5 bases). V was shortened by 5 bases and J by 0 bases, with 13 bases between the two germline ends. The CDR3 totals 15 residues. Germline V gene sequence: CDR1 SGHTA, CDR2 FQGNSA. In DNA, the CDR3 is TGTGCCAGCAGCCTCCGACAGCCACCTAACTATGGCTACACCTTC. It yields the protein CASSLRQPPNYGYTF.

The V gene is TRBV13, the J gene TRBJ2-7, with a tentative D call TRBD1 (5 bases). The CDR3 sequence is 16 residues long. V was pared by 2 bases and J by 1 base, with 15 bases between. Germline loops: CDR1 PRHDT, CDR2 FYEKMQ (reference sequence). The CDR3 spells CASSLRGSFLSYEQYF. In DNA form, the CDR3 reads TGTGCCAGCAGCTTAAGGGGCAGTTTCCTTTCCTACGAGCAGTACTTC.

On this clonotype: This may stem from a read error, because a much larger clone lies one nucleotide away. The chain links TRBV7-9 to TRBJ2-5; 7 bases match TRBD2. The germline V gene has CDR1 SEHNR and CDR2 FQNEAQ (reference sequence). V shed 1 base and J 2 bases; nucleotides not matched to a gene: 7. This CDR3 contains 16 residues. The CDR3 spells CASSLVGLESQETQYF. The CDR3 DNA follows: TGTGCCAGCAGCTTAGTAGGACTAGAGAGTCAAGAGACCCAGTACTTC.

V is TRBV7-2 and J is TRBJ1-2; D gene ambiguous. Germline loops: CDR1 SGHTA, CDR2 FQGNSA. Deletions cut 5 bases from V and 2 bases from J, with 6 bases between. The CDR3 consists of 12 residues. As DNA, the CDR3 is TGTGCCAGCAGCGCAACCAACTATGGCTACACCTTC. It is translated as CASSATNYGYTF.

This clonotype showed up just a few times. The chain recombines TRBV7-3 with TRBJ2-7, with D hard to call. V lost 1 base, J lost 3 bases, and 13 bases lay in between. This CDR3 has 15 residues. Germline CDR1 is SGHTA and CDR2 is FQGTGA. CDR3 sequence reads: CASSLIRINNYEQYF. The CDR3, as DNA: TGTGCCAGCAGCTTAATTCGCATAAATAACTACGAGCAGTACTTC.

The table lists this clonotype with a few counts. J is TRBJ2-5 and V is TRBV7-2, with D unresolved. V lost 2 bases to trimming and J lost 2 bases, with 9 bases between them. The CDR3 spans 14 residues. Germline CDR1 is SGHTA and CDR2 is FQGNSA. CDR3 coding DNA: TGTGCCAGCAGCTTAACCTTGGGTCAAGAGACCCAGTACTTC. It yields the protein CASSLTLGQETQYF.

This clonotype was counted at least ten times. The chain recombines TRBV27 with TRBJ2-7; 9 bases are shared with TRBD2. After removal of 5 bases from V and 3 bases from J, the junction contained 5 bases not matched to a gene. CDR1 is MNHEY and CDR2 is SMNVEV in the germline V gene (reference sequence). The CDR3 length is 14 residues. CDR3 DNA: TGTGCCAGCAGTCCGGGACTAGCCATCTACGAGCAGTACTTC. Translated: CASSPGLAIYEQYF.

This clonotype has at least ten counts. This chain connects TRBV20-1 to TRBJ2-5; no definite D call. The CDR3 loop spans 16 amino acids. V was pared by 3 bases and J by 2 bases, with 19 bases between. Germline CDR1 reads DFQATT; CDR2 reads SNEGSKA (reference sequence). The DNA for the CDR3 is TGCAGTGCTAGTCCCCTCATCGGACGGTCGCAAGAGACCCAGTACTTC. It specifies CSASPLIGRSQETQYF.

At least ten counts were recorded for this clonotype. This rearrangement joins TRBV6-1 to TRBJ2-5, with 7 bases that match TRBD2. Unmatched junction bases numbered 9, after V lost 6 bases and J lost 2 bases. The CDR3 length is 15 residues. The germline V gene encodes CDR1 MNHNS and CDR2 SASEGT. Here the CDR3 reads CASRNSGIHQETQYF. CDR3 bases: TGTGCCAGCAGAAACAGCGGGATCCATCAAGAGACCCAGTACTTC.

Of note for this clonotype: This may stem from a read error, because a much larger clone lies one nucleotide away. This likely comes from a read error, as the CDR3 has no conserved phenylalanine or tryptophan at its end. V usage is TRBV6-1 and J usage is TRBJ1-1, with D uncertain. The V end lost 7 bases, the J end lost 4 bases, and 19 bases lay between the germline ends. The germline V gene has CDR1 MNHNS and CDR2 SASEGT. The CDR3 totals 15 residues. CDR3 DNA: TGTGCCAGCACCGACTCCGTTCTCCAGGTCACTGAAGCTTTCTTG. This translates into CASTDSVLQVTEAFL.

The CDR3 protein is CATQDRGREGHEKLFF. The CDR3 DNA follows: TGTGCCACCCAGGACAGGGGGCGCGAGGGTCACGAAAAACTGTTTTTT. The rearrangement joins TRBV10-3 to TRBJ1-4, with 11 bases lining up with TRBD1. Germline CDR1 is ENHRY and CDR2 is SYGVKD. V shed 10 bases and J 8 bases; nucleotides not matched to a gene: 15. The CDR3 runs to 16 residues.

This clonotype was counted many times. The genes are TRBV7-8 and TRBJ2-7, with D uncertain. Germline CDR1 reads SGHVS; CDR2 reads FQNEAQ. The CDR3 covers 14 residues. Trimming pared 2 bases from V and 3 bases from J, leaving 11 bases between. DNA of the CDR3: TGTGCCAGCAGCTTAAATCGCGACGGCTACGAGCAGTACTTC. Its translation is CASSLNRDGYEQYF.

This clonotype was seen ten or more times. The V gene is TRBV28, the J gene TRBJ1-1; D call uncertain. Germline-derived CDR1 and CDR2 are MDHEN and SYDVKM. The CDR3 contains 14 residues. The ends were cut back, 10 bases at V and 5 bases at J, with 20 bases in the middle. This CDR3 is CATNRARRNTEAFF. The CDR3 DNA is TGTGCCACCAACCGGGCCCGGAGGAATACTGAAGCTTTCTTT.

Worth noting for this clonotype: A single base separates this from a much larger clone, so it may be a read error. The J gene is TRBJ2-7, the V gene TRBV28; possibly TRBD1 or TRBD2 for D (6 bases each). Trimming removed 8 bases at V and 0 bases at J, with 17 bases between. The CDR3 totals 15 residues. CDR1 is MDHEN and CDR2 is SYDVKM in the germline V gene. CDR3 sequence (DNA): TGTGCCAGCCATCCTGGGGGGCTCTCCTCCTACGAGCAGTACTTC. It is translated as CASHPGGLSSYEQYF.

This chain uses TRBV28 with TRBJ2-3; D is possibly TRBD1 or TRBD2 (5 bases each). V was trimmed by 7 bases and J by 0 bases, leaving 11 bases between them. CDR3 length: 14 amino acids. CDR1 is MDHEN and CDR2 is SYDVKM in the germline V gene. The CDR3 DNA reads TGTGCCAGCACCGACCGGGACAGCACAGATACGCAGTATTTT. Amino acid sequence: CASTDRDSTDTQYF.

The rearrangement uses TRBV9 and TRBJ1-5; D possibly corresponds to TRBD1 (5 bases). There are 15 residues in the CDR3. The germline V and J ends were trimmed by 4 bases and 6 bases, with 17 bases remaining between them. Germline CDR1 reads SGDLS; CDR2 reads YYNGEE. CDR3 DNA sequence: TGTGCCAGCAGCAGGCATGGGGGGGTGGGTCAGCCCCAGCATTTT. Translation gives CASSRHGGVGQPQHF.

The chain recombines TRBV28 with TRBJ2-3; the match to TRBD2 covers 8 bases. This CDR3 region has 16 residues. With V trimmed by 3 bases and J by 0 bases, 5 bases remained unmatched. Germline loops: CDR1 MDHEN, CDR2 SYDVKM. The CDR3 nucleotides are TGTGCCAGCAGTTTCGGATTAGCGGGGAGCACAGATACGCAGTATTTT. Translation gives CASSFGLAGSTDTQYF.

The table lists this clonotype with many counts. This chain connects TRBV10-3 to TRBJ1-2, with D unclear. CDR1 and CDR2 from the germline V gene are ENHRY and SYGVKD. V lost 3 bases and J lost 2, with 1 base in between. The CDR3 covers 11 residues. CDR3 sequence (DNA): TGTGCCATCAGTGACAACTATGGCTACACCTTC. It specifies CAISDNYGYTF.

This clonotype was counted ten times or more. The CDR3 bases are TGTGCCAGCAGGAAGTCGGGACAGGGGAGCTCCTACGAGCAGTACTTC. This codes for CASRKSGQGSSYEQYF. This chain joins TRBV28 and TRBJ2-7; 10 bases fit TRBD1. There are 16 residues in the CDR3. CDR1 is MDHEN and CDR2 is SYDVKM in the germline V gene. V gave up 6 bases and J gave up 0 bases; unmatched junction bases: 8.

The chain joins TRBV12-3 or TRBV12-4 to TRBJ2-2; 9 bases map to TRBD2. This CDR3 spans 15 amino acids. J gave up 11 bases and V 7 bases, and 14 bases lay outside the gene matches. The CDR3 DNA reads as TGTGCCAGCACGGGGCTAGCGGGACCCCGAGGAGAGCTGTTTTTT. It codes for CASTGLAGPRGELFF.

This clonotype appeared a few times. The chain uses TRBV30 and TRBJ1-5; D might be TRBD1 (5 bases). Germline lookup yields CDR1 GTSNPN and CDR2 SVGIG (reference sequence). This CDR3 spans 15 amino acids. Trimming removed 1 base at V and 0 bases at J, with 10 bases between. The CDR3 DNA reads TGTGCCTGGAGTGAGGGACTCCTTAGCAATCAGCCCCAGCATTTT. Amino acid sequence: CAWSEGLLSNQPQHF. Looking up the rest from reference TRBV30 and TRBJ1-5 gives the full variable domain: SQTIHQWPATLVQPVGSPLSLECTVEGTSNPNLYWYRQAAGRGLQLLFYSVGIGQISSEVPQNLSASRPQDRQFILSSKKLLLSDSGFYLCAWSEGLLSNQPQHFGDGTRLSIL.

This chain connects TRBV6-1 to TRBJ1-5; no clear D gene. V lost 8 bases and J lost 0, with 8 bases in between. This CDR3 region has 13 residues. The V gene's germline CDR1 is MNHNS and CDR2 SASEGT. This chain's CDR3 is CASLVNSNQPQHF. The CDR3, as DNA: TGTGCCAGCTTGGTAAATAGCAATCAGCCCCAGCATTTT.

In this sample, this clonotype turned up many times. The J gene is TRBJ1-2, the V gene TRBV6-5; 7 bases match TRBD1. Per the germline V gene, CDR1 is MNHEY and CDR2 is SVGAGI. CDR3 length: 15 amino acids. Trimming took 0 bases from V and 5 from J; bases not matched to a gene: 6. CDR3 loop: CASSYSTGPHYGYTF. CDR3 bases: TGTGCCAGCAGTTACTCGACAGGGCCACATTATGGCTACACCTTC.